This paragraph reports one TCR beta chain. Its antigen is unidentified. The sample comes from a study of cytomegalovirus exposure and HLA in healthy donors. PCR employed 60 Vbeta and 13 Jbeta primers. Some clones are missing from TCRdb's copy, which holds only in-frame ones; the method was immunoSEQ multiplex PCR. The data contain about 160,000 clones, 84% of them singletons. Germline CDR1 reads MDHEN; CDR2 reads SYDVKM. The CDR3 extends over 11 amino acids. J was trimmed by 14 bases and V by 0 bases; bases with no gene match: 1. General observations from the study: DRB1 showed the most TCR associations and HLA-C the fewest in a later analysis, as rates varied by HLA locus. Further analysis was carried out later, and it showed several of the most significant clusters appearing linked to common viral pathogens.

The chain is built from TRBV28 and TRBJ2-1, with 7 bases fitting TRBD2. Sample: PBMCs. The TCR comes from a man aged 25-45 years in good health and CMV-seronegative. The CDR3 coding sequence is TGTGCCAGCAGTTTATGGGGGGGGGAGTTCTTC. Translated: CASSLWGGEFF.